The clone carrying this TCR beta chain was detected only once. The source of the sample is a study of radiation and T cells in renal cell carcinoma. V was shortened by 7 bases and J by 0 bases, with 6 bases between the two germline ends. The V gene's germline CDR1 is MNHNS and CDR2 SASEGT. CDR3 length: 12 amino acids. Using immunoSEQ multiplex PCR, the repertoire was profiled, and TCRdb retains in-frame clones only, with some absent. This sample has some 140,000 clones; roughly 88% occur once, and the top ten carry about 11%. As to time point: baseline pretreatment blood. This sample's treatment: 15 Gy SBRT to primary tumor, nephrectomy 4 weeks later. Serial blood draws occurred at baseline and 2 and 4 weeks post-SBRT.

The chain couples TRBV6-1 to TRBJ2-5; the D is unclear. This clonotype was sampled from a woman in her 50s with renal cell carcinoma. Material: blood, obtained from a patient whose treatment included radiotherapy and nephrectomy. The CDR3 region has the DNA TGTGCCAGCACGAGGAACCAAGAGACCCAGTACTTC. Translated: CASTRNQETQYF.